Given below is one T cell receptor (beta chain) in context. The target antigen is unknown. TCRdb called the RT-PCR reads again in MiXCR, with one record for every CDR3 protein. The table shows some 800,000 distinct CDR3 sequences, with over 20% occurring only once. The record originates from a study of response to subunit inactivated influenza vaccine. Regarding the study as a whole: Authors suggested each seasonal influenza vaccination recruits few new T cells.

The TCR sequence derives from a man in his fifties who received an inactivated influenza vaccine. Sample: PBMCs from blood, taken around 5 days after vaccination.

CDR3 amino acids: CASSSKPQRQPSGNIQYF. CDR3 nucleotide sequence: TGTGCCAGCAGTTCCAAACCCCAGCGACAGCCTTCGGGGAACATTCAGTACTTC. The chain is built from TRBV6-5 and TRBJ2-4; D tentatively reads TRBD1 or TRBD2 (5 bases each). Germline values: CDR1 MNHEY, CDR2 SVGAGI. Trimming shortened V by 4 bases and J by 7 bases, and 26 bases separated the two germline ends. The CDR3 consists of 18 residues.